This record covers a single T cell receptor (beta chain). The sample is drawn from a study of blood T cell repertoires in COVID-19. Study-wide background: PBMCs, B-cell-depleted T cells, or T cells were the source of the cDNA or gDNA that made up the material.

Germline V gene lookup returns CDR1 MNHEY and CDR2 SVGAGI. V was pared by 7 bases and J by 4 bases, with 4 bases of the junction left unmatched. The CDR3 is made up of 13 amino acids. Original methodology: Amplified reference gene primers provided the basis for estimating nucleated cell counts. TCRdb's copy holds only in-frame clones and misses some; the assay was immunoSEQ multiplex PCR. V, J and clone size derive from that table, while D and trimming were established from the DNA sequence. The sample lists approximately 200,000 clones, around 79% occurring once. The chain links TRBV6-5 to TRBJ1-5, with 7 nucleotides matching TRBD1. The source material was peripheral blood. The receptor was derived from a man aged 55 to 70 with active or convalescent COVID-19. This CDR3 is CASTRGQNQPQHF. The CDR3 DNA sequence: TGTGCCAGCACCAGGGGACAGAATCAGCCCCAGCATTTT.